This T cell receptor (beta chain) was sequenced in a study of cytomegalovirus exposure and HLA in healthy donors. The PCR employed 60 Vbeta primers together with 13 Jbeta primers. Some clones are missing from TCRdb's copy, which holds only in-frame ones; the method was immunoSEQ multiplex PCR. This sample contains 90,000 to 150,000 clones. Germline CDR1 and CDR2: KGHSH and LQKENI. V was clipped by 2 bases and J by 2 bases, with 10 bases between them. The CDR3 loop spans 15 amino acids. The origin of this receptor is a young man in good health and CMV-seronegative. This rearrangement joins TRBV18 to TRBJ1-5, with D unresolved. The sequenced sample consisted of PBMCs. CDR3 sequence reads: CASSPEVAGNQPQHF. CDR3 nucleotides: TGTGCCAGCTCACCAGAGGTGGCGGGCAATCAGCCCCAGCATTTT. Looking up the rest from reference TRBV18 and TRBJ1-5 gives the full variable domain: NAGVMQNPRHLVRRRGQEARLRCSPMKGHSHVYWYRQLPEEGLKFMVYLQKENIIDESGMPKERFSAEFPKEGPSILRIQQVVRGDSAAYFCASSPEVAGNQPQHFGDGTRLSIL.